The clone carrying this T cell receptor beta chain has a single count. These data come from a study of blood T cell repertoires in COVID-19. Study in general: Whether acute or convalescent, the COVID-19 samples came from the United States, Italy and Spain.

Per germline, CDR1 SGHTA and CDR2 FQGTGA. There are 15 residues in the CDR3. V was pared by 2 bases and J by 7 bases, with 6 bases of the junction left unmatched. Data came from immunoSEQ multiplex PCR; TCRdb stores just in-frame clones and leaves some out. The sample shows about 120,000 clones, over 75% of them seen only once. The gene calls are TRBV7-3 and TRBJ2-1; 9 bases are shared with TRBD1. This TCR derives from a man at least 80 years old with active or convalescent COVID-19. Sample: peripheral blood. CDR3: CASSLPGQGLNEQFF. CDR3 nucleotide sequence: TGTGCCAGCAGCTTACCGGGACAGGGATTAAATGAGCAGTTCTTC.